Below, one TCR beta chain is given with its context. The antigen is not known. This sample stems from a study of regulatory T cells in long-lasting Graves disease. Germline CDR1 and CDR2: SQVTM and ANQGSEA. V lost 4 bases and J 2 bases, leaving 9 bases between the germline ends. The CDR3 is made up of 13 amino acids. Study results and limitations: Only a small sample size was used, which may have cut accuracy. Persistent disease was associated with favored TRBV28 usage and with favored use of TRBJ1-2 and TRBJ2-5. Newly diagnosed Graves' patients exceeded persistent ones in TCR diversity.

Sequencing libraries for TCR beta were prepared with iRepertoire HTBI primers and Arm-PCR of CDR3 regions. TCRdb re-analysed the multiplex PCR reads in MiXCR, keeping a single row per CDR3 protein. The table has 600,000 to 850,000 distinct CDR3 sequences, around 32% seen once; the top ten hold about 42%. The sample's time point: persistent/refractory GD, antithyroid drugs over 5 years with positive TRAb. There was RNA extracted from PBMCs, and the TCR library was made from it. EDTA tubes received approximately 8.4 milliliters of collected peripheral blood. Material: peripheral blood mononuclear cells (PBMCs), obtained when the disease was refractory, from a patient treated with antithyroid drugs. The clonotype was recovered from a female donor with Graves disease. The V gene is TRBV29-1, the J gene TRBJ1-3; a weak D match, TRBD1 (6 bases). The CDR3 DNA sequence: TGCAGCGTTGGAGGGGGGACTGGAAACACCATATATTTT. Amino acid sequence: CSVGGGTGNTIYF.